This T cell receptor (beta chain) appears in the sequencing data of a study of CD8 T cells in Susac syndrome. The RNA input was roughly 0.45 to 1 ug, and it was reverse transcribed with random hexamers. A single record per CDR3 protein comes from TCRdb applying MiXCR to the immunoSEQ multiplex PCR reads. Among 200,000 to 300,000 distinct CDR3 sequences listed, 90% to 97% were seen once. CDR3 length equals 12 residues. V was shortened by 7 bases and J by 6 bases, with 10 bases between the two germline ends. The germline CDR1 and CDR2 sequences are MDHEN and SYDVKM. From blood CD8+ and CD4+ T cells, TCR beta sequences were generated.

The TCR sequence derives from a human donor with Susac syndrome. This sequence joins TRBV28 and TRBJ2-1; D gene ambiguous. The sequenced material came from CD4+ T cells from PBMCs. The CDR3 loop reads CASTSGLNEQFF. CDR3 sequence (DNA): TGTGCCAGCACCTCGGGCCTCAATGAGCAGTTCTTC.